Below, 11 T cell receptor beta chains from the same sample are listed, as sequenced in a study of T-cell memory formation after mild COVID-19. TCRdb called the 5' RACE reads again in MiXCR, with one record for every CDR3 protein. The table shows approximately 570,000 distinct CDR3 sequences, with roughly 18% occurring only once. The sequencing input was PBMCs or a T cell subset sorted from them (not recorded which). The receptors stem from an adult woman who had mild COVID-19 (a few samples of this study predate the infection). Cell type and time point are not known.

The chain joins TRBV25-1 to TRBJ1-2, with D possibly being TRBD1 (5 bases). This CDR3 has 13 amino acids. CDR1 and CDR2 from the germline V gene are MGHDK and SYGVNS. V lost 3 bases, J lost 10 bases, and 15 bases lay in between. CDR3 residues: CASSEGDLYPYTF. CDR3 sequence (DNA): TGTGCCAGCAGTGAGGGGGATTTATACCCCTACACCTTC.

This clonotype was found a few times. The genes are TRBV24-1 and TRBJ2-1; 7 nucleotides agree with TRBD1. CDR3 length equals 13 residues. CDR1 is KGHDR and CDR2 is SFDVKD in the germline V gene. J lost 9 bases, V lost 6 bases, and 7 bases had no gene match. The DNA for the CDR3 is TGTGCCACCAGTAACTACAGGGGCGGTGAGCAGTTCTTC. Its protein is CATSNYRGGEQFF.

In this sample, this clonotype turned up a few times. As DNA, the CDR3 is TGCAGTGCTAGGCCCCGGGACAGGTACACCGGGGAGCTGTTTTTT. Its translation: CSARPRDRYTGELFF. V gene TRBV20-1 combines with J gene TRBJ2-2, with 8 nucleotides matching TRBD1. The CDR3 sequence is 15 residues long. V shed 3 bases, J shed 3 bases, and the junction held 6 bases outside the gene matches. CDR1 DFQATT and CDR2 SNEGSKA come from the germline V gene (reference sequence).

The V and J genes are TRBV24-1 and TRBJ2-3; no clear D. The V and J ends lost 4 bases and 2 bases respectively, with 12 bases between them. CDR1 KGHDR and CDR2 SFDVKD come from the germline V gene. The CDR3 is made up of 15 amino acids. The CDR3 loop reads CATSESKRLTDTQYF. The DNA of the CDR3 is TGTGCCACCAGTGAATCTAAGCGACTCACAGATACGCAGTATTTT.

Only a few counts were recorded for this clonotype. The rearrangement joins TRBV9 to TRBJ2-2, with 10 bases fitting TRBD1. The trim removed 5 bases at V and 7 bases at J, leaving 8 bases unmatched. The V gene's germline CDR1 is SGDLS and CDR2 YYNGEE. The CDR3 is made up of 15 amino acids. The CDR3 is CASSPTGGSNGELFF. Written as DNA, the CDR3 is TGTGCCAGCAGTCCGACAGGGGGCTCGAACGGGGAGCTGTTTTTT.

The rearrangement joins TRBV7-9 to TRBJ2-7; either TRBD1 or TRBD2 may fit D (5 bases each). Trimming took off 1 base at V and 3 bases at J, with 10 bases between the two ends. Germline V CDR1 and CDR2: SEHNR, FQNEAQ (reference sequence). This CDR3 has 14 amino acids. The CDR3 loop reads CASSLGGTRYEQYF. The CDR3 coding sequence is TGTGCCAGCAGCTTAGGGGGGACCCGCTACGAGCAGTACTTC.

In this sample, this clonotype turned up a few times. The DNA for the CDR3 is TGCGCCAGCAGCTCGGGACTAGTGATCAATGAGCAGTTCTTC. Protein: CASSSGLVINEQFF. V gene TRBV5-1 combines with J gene TRBJ2-1, with 8 positions matching TRBD2. The CDR3 contains 14 residues. Germline values: CDR1 SGHRS, CDR2 YFSETQ. The junction had 5 bases not matched to a gene; V was cut back by 3 bases and J by 6 bases.

This clonotype was seen only a few times. V usage is TRBV7-2 and J usage is TRBJ2-1; no firm D call. The CDR3 length is 16 residues. Germline V CDR1 and CDR2: SGHTA, FQGNSA. V lost 4 bases, J lost 1 base, and 14 bases lay in between. The CDR3 bases are TGTGCCAGCAGCTCGTATTTCGACTCGTCCTACAATGAGCAGTTCTTC. Protein product: CASSSYFDSSYNEQFF.

The V and J genes are TRBV27 and TRBJ1-1, with unresolved D. CDR3 length equals 14 residues. Germline-derived CDR1 and CDR2 are MNHEY and SMNVEV (reference sequence). V was clipped by 0 bases and J by 4 bases, with 9 bases between them. CDR3 sequence (DNA): TGTGCCAGCAGTTTATCGTGGGAGGGCACTGAAGCTTTCTTT. Translation: CASSLSWEGTEAFF.

This chain connects TRBV24-1 to TRBJ1-3; D uncertain. Trimming cost V 3 bases and J 4 bases, with 6 bases left between them. Germline assignment: CDR1 KGHDR and CDR2 SFDVKD. The CDR3 consists of 13 residues. The CDR3 DNA reads as TGTGCCACCAGTGATGGACTCGGAAACACCATATATTTT. Translated, it gives CATSDGLGNTIYF.

J is TRBJ2-1 and V is TRBV25-1; TRBD2 matches 9 bases. Trimming took 2 bases from V and 4 from J; bases not matched to a gene: 6. The germline V gene has CDR1 MGHDK and CDR2 SYGVNS. The CDR3 contains 16 residues. The CDR3 loop reads CASSEIGSGGYNEQFF. The CDR3 nucleotides are TGTGCCAGCAGTGAAATCGGGAGCGGGGGGTACAATGAGCAGTTCTTC. The complete variable domain, with remaining parts taken from reference TRBV25-1 and TRBJ2-1, reads EADIYQTPRYLVIGTGKKITLECSQTMGHDKMYWYQQDPGMELHLIHYSYGVNSTEKGDLSSESTVSRIRTEHFPLTLESARPSHTSQYLCASSEIGSGGYNEQFFGPGTRLTVL.